This T cell receptor beta chain was captured by sequencing in a study of shared clonotypes between healthy human individuals. Within Nashville, Tennessee resided all donors, each a Caucasian adult. The CDR3 consists of 14 residues. The J segment lost 2 bases and the V segment lost 7 bases, leaving 7 bases of the junction unmatched. The germline CDR1 and CDR2 sequences are SGHRS and YFSETQ. Study-level results: The sharing of around 5% of naive CD4 clonotypes was seen across a handful of donors. Memory subsets generally showed smaller estimated richness than naive subsets did. Sequencing depth was expected to influence donor clonotype sharing.

Measured with immunoSEQ multiplex PCR; TCRdb has only the in-frame clones, and not every one. The sample consists of 1.5 million to 1.9 million clones, approximately 98% of them appearing once. As to this clone: Its target is unknown.

Sequencing was carried out using naive CD4+ T cells sorted from blood. The sample's subset: CD45RA+ positively selected. The rearrangement joins TRBV5-1 to TRBJ1-2; 8 bases align to TRBD1. The receptor's source is a young man in good health. The CDR3 sequence: CASFSDRVNYGYTF. In DNA form, the CDR3 reads TGCGCCAGCTTTTCGGACAGGGTAAACTATGGCTACACCTTC.